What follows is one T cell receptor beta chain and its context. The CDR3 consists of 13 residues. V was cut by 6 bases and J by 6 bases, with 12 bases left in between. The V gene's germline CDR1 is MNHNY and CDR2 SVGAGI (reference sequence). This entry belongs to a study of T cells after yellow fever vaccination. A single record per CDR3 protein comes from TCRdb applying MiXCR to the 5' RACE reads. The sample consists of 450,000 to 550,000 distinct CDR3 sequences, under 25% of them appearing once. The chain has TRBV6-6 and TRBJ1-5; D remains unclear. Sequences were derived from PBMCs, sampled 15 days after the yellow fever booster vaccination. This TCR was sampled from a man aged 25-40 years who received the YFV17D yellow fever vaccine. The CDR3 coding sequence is TGTGCCAGCAGAATATTTTCTGGTCAGCCCCAGCATTTT. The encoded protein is CASRIFSGQPQHF.